This entry features one TCR beta chain sequence. The data are from a study of shared clonotypes between healthy human individuals. J gave up 3 bases and V 4 bases, and 8 bases lay outside the gene matches. Germline lookup yields CDR1 MNHEY and CDR2 SVGAGI. The CDR3 consists of 15 residues. Repertoires were generated with immunoSEQ multiplex PCR, while TCRdb's copy carries only in-frame clones and drops some. Of some 2,400,000 clones listed, approximately 96% were seen once; the top ten hold approximately 0.13%. The specimen was naive CD4+ T cells sorted from blood. Subset given: CD45RA+ positively selected. The rearrangement uses TRBV6-5 and TRBJ1-2, with 7 bases identical to TRBD1. The sequence came from a man aged 18 to 35 in good health. The chain's CDR3 is CASSSGDSPYYGYTF. The CDR3 bases are TGTGCCAGCAGTTCAGGGGACAGCCCGTACTATGGCTACACCTTC.